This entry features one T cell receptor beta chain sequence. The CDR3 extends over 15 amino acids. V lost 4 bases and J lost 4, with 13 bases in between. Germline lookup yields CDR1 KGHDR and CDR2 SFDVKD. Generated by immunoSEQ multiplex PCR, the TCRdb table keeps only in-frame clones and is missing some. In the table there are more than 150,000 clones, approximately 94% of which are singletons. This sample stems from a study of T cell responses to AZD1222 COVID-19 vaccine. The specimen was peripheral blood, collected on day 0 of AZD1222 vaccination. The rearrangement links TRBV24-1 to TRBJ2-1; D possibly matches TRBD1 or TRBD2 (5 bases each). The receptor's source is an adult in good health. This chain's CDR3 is CATSDSGTHYNEQFF. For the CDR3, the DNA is TGTGCCACCAGTGACTCCGGGACCCATTACAATGAGCAGTTCTTC.